The T cell receptor (beta chain) described here comes from a study of control samples from healthy donors and cancer patients. The CDR3 is made up of 16 amino acids. Germline CDR1 is SGHTA and CDR2 is FQGNSA. Trimming left V 5 bases short and J 0 bases short, with 15 bases between. The repertoire was sequenced with immunoSEQ multiplex PCR; TCRdb's copy has only in-frame clones and lacks some. Of about 18,000 clones in the sample, roughly 80% were seen once. The specimen was PBMCs. The sequence was obtained from a man aged 80 or over with head and neck cancer. V gene TRBV7-2 combines with J gene TRBJ2-3; D could derive from TRBD1 or TRBD2 (5 bases each). In DNA form, the CDR3 reads TGTGCCAGCAGCCAAGGGGCTAGCCGTAGCACAGATACGCAGTATTTT. Translated: CASSQGASRSTDTQYF.